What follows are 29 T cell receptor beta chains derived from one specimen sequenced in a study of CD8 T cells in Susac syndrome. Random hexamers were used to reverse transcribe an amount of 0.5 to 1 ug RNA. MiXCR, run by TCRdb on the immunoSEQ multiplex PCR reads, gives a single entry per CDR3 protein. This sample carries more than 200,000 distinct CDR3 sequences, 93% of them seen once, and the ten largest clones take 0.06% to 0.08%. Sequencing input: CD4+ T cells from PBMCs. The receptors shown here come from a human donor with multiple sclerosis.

CDR3 coding DNA: TGTGCCAGCAGGGAGACAGTGCGAAACGAAAAACTGTTTTTT. Its protein product is CASRETVRNEKLFF. The chain couples TRBV2 to TRBJ1-4, with a tentative D call TRBD1 (5 bases). V shed 6 bases and J shed 8 bases, with 16 bases lying between them. From germline, CDR1 is SNHLY and CDR2 FYNNEI. There are 14 residues in the CDR3.

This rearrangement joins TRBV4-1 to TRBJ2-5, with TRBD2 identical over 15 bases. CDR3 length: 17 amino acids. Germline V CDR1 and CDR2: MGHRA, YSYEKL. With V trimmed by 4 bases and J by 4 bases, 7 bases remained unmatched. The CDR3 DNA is TGCGCCAGCAGCCTGAGCGGACTAGCGGGAGGGCCAGAGACCCAGTACTTC. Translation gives CASSLSGLAGGPETQYF.

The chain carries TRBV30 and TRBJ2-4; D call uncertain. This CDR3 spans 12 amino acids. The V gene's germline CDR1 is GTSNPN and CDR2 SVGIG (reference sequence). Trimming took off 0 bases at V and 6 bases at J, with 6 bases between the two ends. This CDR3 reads CAWSVGPNIQYF. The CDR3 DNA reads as TGTGCCTGGAGTGTAGGGCCAAACATTCAGTACTTC.

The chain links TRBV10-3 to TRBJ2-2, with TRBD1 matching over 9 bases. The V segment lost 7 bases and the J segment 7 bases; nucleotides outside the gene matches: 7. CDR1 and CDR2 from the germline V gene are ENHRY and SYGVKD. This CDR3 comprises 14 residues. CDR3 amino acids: CAIKGTGIGGELFF. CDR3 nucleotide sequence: TGTGCCATCAAGGGGACAGGGATCGGCGGGGAGCTGTTTTTT.

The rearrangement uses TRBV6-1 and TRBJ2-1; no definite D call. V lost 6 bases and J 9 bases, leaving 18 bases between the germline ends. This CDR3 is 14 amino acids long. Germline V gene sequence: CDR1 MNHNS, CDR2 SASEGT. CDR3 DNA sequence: TGTGCCAGCAGACCAAGGGTACTTCCGGGTGAGCAGTTCTTC. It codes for CASRPRVLPGEQFF.

CDR3 residues: CASSLTGFTGELFF. CDR3 nucleotide sequence: TGTGCCAGCAGTTTGACAGGTTTTACCGGGGAGCTGTTTTTT. The chain couples TRBV27 to TRBJ2-2; D is perhaps TRBD1 (6 bases). The CDR3 has 14 residues. Trimming pared 3 bases from V and 5 bases from J, leaving 10 bases between. Germline values: CDR1 MNHEY, CDR2 SMNVEV (reference sequence).

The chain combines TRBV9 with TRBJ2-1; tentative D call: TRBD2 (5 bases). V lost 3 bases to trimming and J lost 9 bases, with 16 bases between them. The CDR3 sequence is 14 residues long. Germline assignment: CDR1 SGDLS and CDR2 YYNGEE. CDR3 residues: CASSGDPLVGEQFF. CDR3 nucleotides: TGTGCCAGCAGCGGAGACCCACTAGTCGGTGAGCAGTTCTTC.

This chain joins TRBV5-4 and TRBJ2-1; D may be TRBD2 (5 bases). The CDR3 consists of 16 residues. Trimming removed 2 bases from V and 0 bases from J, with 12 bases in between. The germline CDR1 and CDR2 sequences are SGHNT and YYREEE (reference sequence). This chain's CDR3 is CASSFERKGSYNEQFF. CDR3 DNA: TGTGCCAGCAGCTTTGAGCGGAAGGGCTCCTACAATGAGCAGTTCTTC.

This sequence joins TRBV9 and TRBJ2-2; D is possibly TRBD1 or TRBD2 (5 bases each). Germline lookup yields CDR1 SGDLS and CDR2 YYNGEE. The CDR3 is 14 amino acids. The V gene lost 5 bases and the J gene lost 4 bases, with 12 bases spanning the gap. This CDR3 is CASRRGAGTGELFF. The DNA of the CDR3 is TGTGCCAGCAGAAGGGGCGCGGGCACCGGGGAGCTGTTTTTT.

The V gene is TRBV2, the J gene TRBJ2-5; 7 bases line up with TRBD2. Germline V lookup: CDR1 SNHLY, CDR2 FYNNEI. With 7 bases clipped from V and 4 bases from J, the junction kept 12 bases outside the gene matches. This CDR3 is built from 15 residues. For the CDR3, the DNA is TGTGCCAGCACCGAAATGGGAGGGGCGGTAGAGACCCAGTACTTC. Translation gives CASTEMGGAVETQYF.

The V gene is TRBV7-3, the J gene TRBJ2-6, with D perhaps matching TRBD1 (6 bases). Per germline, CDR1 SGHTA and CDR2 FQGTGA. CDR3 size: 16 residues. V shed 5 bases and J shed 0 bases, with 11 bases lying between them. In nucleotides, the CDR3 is TGTGCCAGCAGCGTAGGACAGCACTCTGGGGCCAACGTCCTGACTTTC. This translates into CASSVGQHSGANVLTF.

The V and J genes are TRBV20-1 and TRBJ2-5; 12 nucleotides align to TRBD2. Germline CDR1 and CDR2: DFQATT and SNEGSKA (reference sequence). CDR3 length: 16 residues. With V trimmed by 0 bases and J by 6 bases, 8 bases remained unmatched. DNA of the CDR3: TGCAGTGCTAGAGACGCCCGGACTAGCGGGACCAAGACCCAGTACTTC. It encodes CSARDARTSGTKTQYF.

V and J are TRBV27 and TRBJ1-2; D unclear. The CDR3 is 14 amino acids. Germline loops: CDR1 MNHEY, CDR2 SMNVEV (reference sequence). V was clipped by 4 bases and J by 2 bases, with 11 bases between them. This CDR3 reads CASSSGPSNYGYTF. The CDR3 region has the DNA TGTGCCAGCAGTTCCGGACCCTCCAACTATGGCTACACCTTC.

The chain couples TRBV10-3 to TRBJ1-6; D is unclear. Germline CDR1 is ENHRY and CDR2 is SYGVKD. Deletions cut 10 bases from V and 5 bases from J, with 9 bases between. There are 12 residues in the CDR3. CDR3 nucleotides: TGTGCCACGAGACTGGATAATTCACCCCTCCACTTT. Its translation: CATRLDNSPLHF.

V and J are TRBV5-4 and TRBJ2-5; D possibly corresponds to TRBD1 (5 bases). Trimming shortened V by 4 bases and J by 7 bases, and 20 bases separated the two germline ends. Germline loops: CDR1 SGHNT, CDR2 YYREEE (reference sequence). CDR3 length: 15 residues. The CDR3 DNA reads TGTGCCAGCAGCCCACTTAGTCCCAGGGAAGGGACCCAGTACTTC. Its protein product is CASSPLSPREGTQYF.

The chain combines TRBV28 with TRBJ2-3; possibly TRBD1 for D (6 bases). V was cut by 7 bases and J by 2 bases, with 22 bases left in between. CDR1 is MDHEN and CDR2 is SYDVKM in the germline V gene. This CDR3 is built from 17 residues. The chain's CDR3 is CASTPRSLGDTTDTQYF. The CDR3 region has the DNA TGTGCCAGCACACCGCGGTCCCTGGGGGACACCACAGATACGCAGTATTTT.

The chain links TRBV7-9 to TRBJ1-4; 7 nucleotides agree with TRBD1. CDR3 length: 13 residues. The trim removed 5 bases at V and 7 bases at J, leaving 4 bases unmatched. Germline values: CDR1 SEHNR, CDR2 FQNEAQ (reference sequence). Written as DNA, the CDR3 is TGTGCCAGCAGCCGAGGGACAGCTGAAAAACTGTTTTTT. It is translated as CASSRGTAEKLFF.

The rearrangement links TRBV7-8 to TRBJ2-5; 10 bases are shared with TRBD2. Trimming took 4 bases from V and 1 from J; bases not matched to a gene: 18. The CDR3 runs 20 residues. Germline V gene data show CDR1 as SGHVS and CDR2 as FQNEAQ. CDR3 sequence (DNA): TGTGCCAGCAGCTCCCCCAATTCGTCGGGACTAGCGTGGGCCCAAGAGACCCAGTACTTC. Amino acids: CASSSPNSSGLAWAQETQYF.

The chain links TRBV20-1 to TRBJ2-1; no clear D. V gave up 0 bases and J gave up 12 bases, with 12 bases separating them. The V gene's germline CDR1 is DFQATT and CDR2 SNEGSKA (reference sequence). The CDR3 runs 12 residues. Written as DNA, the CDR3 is TGCAGTGCTAGAGATGGGGATCTTAGGCAGTTCTTC. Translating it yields CSARDGDLRQFF.

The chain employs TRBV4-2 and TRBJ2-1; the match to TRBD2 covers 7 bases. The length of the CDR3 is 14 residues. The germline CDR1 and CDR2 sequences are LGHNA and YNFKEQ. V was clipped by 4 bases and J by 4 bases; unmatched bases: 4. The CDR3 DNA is TGTGCCAGCAGCCCTACTAGCGAATACAATGAGCAGTTCTTC. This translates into CASSPTSEYNEQFF.

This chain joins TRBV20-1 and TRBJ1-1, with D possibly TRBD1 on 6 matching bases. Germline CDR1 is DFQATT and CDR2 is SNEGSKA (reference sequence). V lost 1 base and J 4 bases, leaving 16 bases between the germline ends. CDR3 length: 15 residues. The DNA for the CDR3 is TGCAGTGCTAGAGGGGGGCGGCAGGGAAGCACTGAAGCTTTCTTT. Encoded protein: CSARGGRQGSTEAFF.

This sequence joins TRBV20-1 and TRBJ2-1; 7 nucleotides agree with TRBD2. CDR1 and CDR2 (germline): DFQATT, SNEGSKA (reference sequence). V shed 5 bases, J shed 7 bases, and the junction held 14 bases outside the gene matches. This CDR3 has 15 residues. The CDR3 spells CSAQGAGAPRNEQFF. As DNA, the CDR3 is TGCAGTGCTCAAGGGGCGGGAGCCCCGAGGAATGAGCAGTTCTTC.

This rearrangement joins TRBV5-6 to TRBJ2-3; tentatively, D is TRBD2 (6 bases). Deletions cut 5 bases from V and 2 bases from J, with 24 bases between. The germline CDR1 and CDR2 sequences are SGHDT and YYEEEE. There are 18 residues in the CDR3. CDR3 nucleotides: TGTGCCAGCAGTTCCGGGCTAGCGCTCACTTGGGCCACAGATACGCAGTATTTT. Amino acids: CASSSGLALTWATDTQYF.

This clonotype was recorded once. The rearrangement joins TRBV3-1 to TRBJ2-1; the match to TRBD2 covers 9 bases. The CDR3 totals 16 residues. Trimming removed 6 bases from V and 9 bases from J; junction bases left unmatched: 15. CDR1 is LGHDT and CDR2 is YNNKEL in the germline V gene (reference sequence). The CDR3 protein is CASRPSPSGILGEQFF. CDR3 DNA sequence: TGTGCCAGCAGACCAAGCCCTAGCGGGATTCTGGGTGAGCAGTTCTTC.

The CDR3 nucleotides are TGTGCCAGCAGCGTAGGCGGGGCAGACTATGGCTACACCTTC. This encodes CASSVGGADYGYTF. The chain joins TRBV9 to TRBJ1-2; tentative D call: TRBD1 (5 bases). The CDR3 is 14 residues long. Germline lookup yields CDR1 SGDLS and CDR2 YYNGEE. V gave up 0 bases and J gave up 3 bases, with 9 bases separating them.

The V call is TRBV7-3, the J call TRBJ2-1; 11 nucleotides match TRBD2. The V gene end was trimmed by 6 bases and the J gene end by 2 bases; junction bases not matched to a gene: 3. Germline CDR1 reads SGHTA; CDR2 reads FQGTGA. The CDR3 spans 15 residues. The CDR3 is CASSLAGGAYNEQFF. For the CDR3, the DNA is TGTGCCAGCAGTTTAGCGGGAGGGGCCTACAATGAGCAGTTCTTC. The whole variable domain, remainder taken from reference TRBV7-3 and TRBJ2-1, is GAGVSQTPSNKVTEKGKYVELRCDPISGHTALYWYRQSLGQGPEFLIYFQGTGAADDSGLPNDRFFAVRPEGSVSTLKIQRTERGDSAVYLCASSLAGGAYNEQFFGPGTRLTVL.

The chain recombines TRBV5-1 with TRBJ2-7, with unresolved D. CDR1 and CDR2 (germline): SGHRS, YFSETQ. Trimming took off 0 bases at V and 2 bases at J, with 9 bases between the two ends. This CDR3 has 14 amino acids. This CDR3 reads CASSLVVGAYEQYF. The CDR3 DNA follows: TGCGCCAGCAGCTTGGTTGTCGGAGCCTACGAGCAGTACTTC.

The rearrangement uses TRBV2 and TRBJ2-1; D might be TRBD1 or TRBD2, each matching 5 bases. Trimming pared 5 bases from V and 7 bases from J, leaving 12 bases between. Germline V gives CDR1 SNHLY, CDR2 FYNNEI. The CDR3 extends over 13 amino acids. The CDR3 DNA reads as TGTGCCAGCAGTTTCGGGACGGGGAATGAGCAGTTCTTC. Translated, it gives CASSFGTGNEQFF.

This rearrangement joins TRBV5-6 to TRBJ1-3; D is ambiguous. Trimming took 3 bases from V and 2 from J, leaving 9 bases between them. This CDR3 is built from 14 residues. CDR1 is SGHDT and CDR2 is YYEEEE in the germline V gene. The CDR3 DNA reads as TGTGCCAGCAGCTCCGTGGAGGCTGGAAACACCATATATTTT. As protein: CASSSVEAGNTIYF.